These 7 T cell receptor beta chains share one sample of origin, sequenced in a study of OX40 agonist ivuxolimab in advanced cancers. Profiling relied on immunoSEQ multiplex PCR, and the TCRdb table lists in-frame clones only, not all of them. The sample records roughly 55,000 clones, about 80% being singletons. The specimen was CD4+ or CD8+ T cells sorted from blood, collected in a trial of the OX40 agonist ivuxolimab. Receptors originate from an adult with an advanced solid tumor such as melanoma, head and neck, liver or kidney cancer.

The rearrangement joins TRBV5-1 to TRBJ1-6; D possibly corresponds to TRBD1 (6 bases). Trimming took 2 bases from V and 6 from J, leaving 12 bases between them. Germline V gene sequence: CDR1 SGHRS, CDR2 YFSETQ. The CDR3 has 15 residues. In nucleotides, the CDR3 is TGCGCCAGCAGCTTCCGGGACACGAGTAATTCACCCCTCCACTTT. This codes for CASSFRDTSNSPLHF.

This chain joins TRBV7-2 and TRBJ2-3; possibly TRBD2 for D (6 bases). The germline CDR1 and CDR2 sequences are SGHTA and FQGNSA. The CDR3 totals 16 residues. Trimming removed 5 bases at V and 4 bases at J, with 19 bases between. The CDR3, as DNA: TGTGCCAGCAGCGGCAGCGGTACTAGCCCTTCAGATACGCAGTATTTT. This encodes CASSGSGTSPSDTQYF.

This chain links TRBV7-2 with TRBJ1-4; 9 bases fit TRBD1. This CDR3 is 15 amino acids long. The ends lost 3 bases at V and 7 bases at J; junction bases unmatched: 6. Germline CDR1 is SGHTA and CDR2 is FQGNSA. The CDR3 reads CASSLSGTGREKLFF. DNA of the CDR3: TGTGCCAGCAGCTTGTCCGGGACAGGGCGTGAAAAACTGTTTTTT.

This chain joins TRBV19 and TRBJ1-2; D is undetermined. The V end lost 3 bases, the J end lost 0 bases, and 11 bases lay between the germline ends. The CDR3 has 15 amino acids. Germline CDR1 and CDR2: LNHDA and SQIVND (reference sequence). CDR3 nucleotide sequence: TGTGCCAGTAGTATCCTGTCGGAATCTAACTATGGCTACACCTTC. Translated, it gives CASSILSESNYGYTF.

This chain connects TRBV5-4 to TRBJ2-7, with D perhaps matching TRBD1 (6 bases). The CDR3 consists of 14 residues. The germline gives CDR1 SGHNT, CDR2 YYREEE (reference sequence). Trimming took 1 base from V and 2 from J, leaving 10 bases between them. CDR3 amino acids: CASSLPGVTYEQYF. For the CDR3, the DNA is TGTGCCAGCAGCTTGCCAGGGGTAACCTACGAGCAGTACTTC.

The rearrangement joins TRBV5-6 to TRBJ2-1, with 8 bases matching TRBD2. The CDR3 is made up of 16 amino acids. V lost 4 bases and J lost 0; bases outside the gene matches: 6. In germline, CDR1 is SGHDT, CDR2 YYEEEE. The DNA of the CDR3 is TGTGCCAGCAGCATTCGTACTAGCGGCTCCTACAATGAGCAGTTCTTC. This sequence encodes CASSIRTSGSYNEQFF.

This clone was seen only a few times. The chain carries TRBV19 and TRBJ1-5, with D possibly matching TRBD1 (5 bases). Germline CDR1 LNHDA, CDR2 SQIVND (reference sequence). CDR3 length equals 13 residues. V was shortened by 6 bases and J by 4 bases, with 10 bases between the two germline ends. CDR3 DNA: TGTGCCAGTAGAAACCCAGGGAATCAGCCCCAGCATTTT. Protein product: CASRNPGNQPQHF.